These T cell receptor beta chains were read from a single sample in a study of control samples from healthy donors and cancer patients. The repertoire was sequenced with immunoSEQ multiplex PCR; TCRdb's copy has only in-frame clones and lacks some. The repertoire consists of roughly 130,000 clones, with roughly 95% occurring once and the leading ten covering 3.5% to 4%. Sequenced sample: blood. These receptors were taken from a man aged 30-40 years in good health. Each CDR3 is given with its conserved first and last residue. D genes are given only for firm matches. Size is omitted from some rows. Given values are once, few, many or a class for expanded clones.

DNA: TGTGCCAGCAGCGGAGGGGCTAGACAGTCCTTATTGCTTTACTATGGCTACACCTTC; CDR3: CASSGGARQSLLLYYGYTF; size: NA; V: TRBV21-1; J: TRBJ1-2; D: NA
DNA: TGCACCAGCAGCTCCGGGAGGTGTTCAACTAATGAAAAACTGTTTTTT; CDR3: CTSSSGRCSTNEKLFF; size: NA; V: TRBV1; J: TRBJ1-4; D: NA
DNA: TGTGCCAGCTCACCACCGGGCAGCAACACTGAAGCTTTCTTT; CDR3: CASSPPGSNTEAFF; size: NA; V: TRBV18; J: TRBJ1-1; D: NA
DNA: TGTGCCAGTAGTACGGGACGGACGGTAAGGTCACCCCTCCACTTT; CDR3: CASSTGRTVRSPLHF; size: NA; V: TRBV19; J: TRBJ1-6; D: NA
DNA: TGTGCCAGCAGTTATACCGGGACAGGGAGCTACGAGCAGTACTTC; CDR3: CASSYTGTGSYEQYF; size: NA; V: TRBV5-4; J: TRBJ2-7; D: TRBD1
DNA: TGTGCCAGCAGTTTATCAGGGGGGGCCCAGCATTTT; CDR3: CASSLSGGAQHF; size: NA; V: TRBV28; J: TRBJ1-5; D: TRBD1
DNA: TGTGCCAGCAGTTTACTGGGGCAGCCCCAGCATTTT; CDR3: CASSLLGQPQHF; size: NA; V: TRBV28; J: TRBJ1-5; D: NA
DNA: TGTGCCAGCAGCTTAGTATTCGGCTATAGCTCCTACAATGAGCAGTTCTTC; CDR3: CASSLVFGYSSYNEQFF; size: NA; V: TRBV11-2; J: TRBJ2-1; D: NA
DNA: TGTGCCAGCAGTTTATTGGTGCGGGGGGACAATGAGCAGTTCTTC; CDR3: CASSLLVRGDNEQFF; size: NA; V: TRBV28; J: TRBJ2-1; D: TRBD2
DNA: TGTGCCAGCAGCTTAGCCGGGACAGACCCTTCGGGCTACACCTTC; CDR3: CASSLAGTDPSGYTF; size: NA; V: TRBV7-2; J: TRBJ1-2; D: TRBD1
DNA: TGCGCCAGCAGTGAGCTTGGTCAGCCCCAGCATTTT; CDR3: CASSELGQPQHF; size: once; V: TRBV10-1; J: TRBJ1-5; D: NA
DNA: TGTGCCAGCAGCGTAGGCTCTAGCAATCAGCCCCAGCATTTT; CDR3: CASSVGSSNQPQHF; size: NA; V: TRBV9; J: TRBJ1-5; D: NA
DNA: TGTGCCTGGAGGAGAGGGGGCCCGAGCTCCTACGAGCAGTACTTC; CDR3: CAWRRGGPSSYEQYF; size: NA; V: TRBV30; J: TRBJ2-7; D: TRBD1
DNA: TGTGCCAGCAGTATAGGGACAGCGAGCTCCTATAATTCACCCCTCCACTTT; CDR3: CASSIGTASSYNSPLHF; size: few; V: TRBV27; J: TRBJ1-6; D: TRBD1
DNA: TGTGCCAGCAGCTTGGGAGTAGCCCAGGGGGCAGGGGAGACCCAGTACTTC; CDR3: CASSLGVAQGAGETQYF; size: once; V: TRBV5-8; J: TRBJ2-5; D: TRBD1
DNA: TGTGCCAGCAGCGAGAGTTTCAAACAGGGCAATGAGCAGTTCTTC; CDR3: CASSESFKQGNEQFF; size: NA; V: TRBV5-6; J: TRBJ2-1; D: NA
DNA: TGTGCCAGCAGCTTACAGGGGATGACAGATACGCAGTATTTT; CDR3: CASSLQGMTDTQYF; size: NA; V: TRBV9; J: TRBJ2-3; D: TRBD1
DNA: TGTGCCAGCAGCTTAAAGACAGGGGGCCCAGATACGCAGTATTTT; CDR3: CASSLKTGGPDTQYF; size: NA; V: TRBV7-9; J: TRBJ2-3; D: TRBD1
DNA: TGTGCCAGCTCACCATTTAAAGGGGATGGCAATCAGCCCCAGCATTTT; CDR3: CASSPFKGDGNQPQHF; size: NA; V: TRBV18; J: TRBJ1-5; D: NA
DNA: TGTGCCAGCAGCTACGGGGGGGGACGGGGTAATTCACCCCTCCACTTT; CDR3: CASSYGGGRGNSPLHF; size: NA; V: TRBV11-3; J: TRBJ1-6; D: NA
DNA: TGTGCCAGCAGTCCCCGGACTAGCGGGGGGGGGTGGAATGAGCAGTTCTTC; CDR3: CASSPRTSGGGWNEQFF; size: NA; V: TRBV6-2/TRBV6-3; J: TRBJ2-1; D: TRBD2
DNA: TGCGCCAGCAGCACCGGACAGGTTGAAGGCTACACCTTC; CDR3: CASSTGQVEGYTF; size: NA; V: TRBV5-1; J: TRBJ1-2; D: TRBD1
DNA: TGTGCCAGCAGTTTCGACAGGGCTAACTATGGCTACACCTTC; CDR3: CASSFDRANYGYTF; size: once; V: TRBV6-2/TRBV6-3; J: TRBJ1-2; D: TRBD1
DNA: TGCGCCAGCAGCCAAGAGGTCAGGGGGCGAGCTGGAGGCTACACCTTC; CDR3: CASSQEVRGRAGGYTF; size: NA; V: TRBV4-1; J: TRBJ1-2; D: TRBD1
DNA: TGTGCTAGCAGCTCTTTACCGGGACAGGGGGCGAAGGCCGGGGAGCTGTTTTTT; CDR3: CASSSLPGQGAKAGELFF; size: NA; V: TRBV7-7; J: TRBJ2-2; D: TRBD1
DNA: TGTGCCAGCAGCTGGGGCACGGCCTACAATGAGCAGTTCTTC; CDR3: CASSWGTAYNEQFF; size: NA; V: TRBV7-3; J: TRBJ2-1; D: NA
DNA: TGTGCCATCAGTGACCCGACAGTGTCCTACGAGCAGTACTTC; CDR3: CAISDPTVSYEQYF; size: NA; V: TRBV10-3; J: TRBJ2-7; D: NA
DNA: TGTGCCAGCAGCGTTAGTAGCGGGGAACAAGAGACCCAGTACTTC; CDR3: CASSVSSGEQETQYF; size: NA; V: TRBV9; J: TRBJ2-5; D: TRBD2
DNA: TGCAGCGCCGGGGGGATGAACTATGGCTACACCTTC; CDR3: CSAGGMNYGYTF; size: NA; V: TRBV29-1; J: TRBJ1-2; D: NA
DNA: TGTGCCATCAGTGAAATGGCAGGGGACTATGGCTACACCTTC; CDR3: CAISEMAGDYGYTF; size: NA; V: TRBV10-3; J: TRBJ1-2; D: NA
DNA: TGCGCCAGCAGCCAGCCCGGGCGACAGCGACGAAATGAAAAACTGTTTTTT; CDR3: CASSQPGRQRRNEKLFF; size: NA; V: TRBV4-1; J: TRBJ1-4; D: NA
DNA: TGTGCCAGCAGCCAAAGAGGACTAGCGGGGGGGCACAGAGGAAATACGCAGTATTTT; CDR3: CASSQRGLAGGHRGNTQYF; size: NA; V: TRBV14; J: TRBJ2-3; D: TRBD2
DNA: TGTGCCAGCAGCTTAGTGGCAGGGGGCGGTAGGGCCAAAAACATTCAGTACTTC; CDR3: CASSLVAGGGRAKNIQYF; size: NA; V: TRBV7-9; J: TRBJ2-4; D: TRBD1
DNA: TGTGCCAGCAGCCGTTACAGGGGGCTCGATTCACCCCTCCACTTT; CDR3: CASSRYRGLDSPLHF; size: NA; V: TRBV7-2; J: TRBJ1-6; D: TRBD1
DNA: TGTGCCAGCAGCACCTTAGGGGGGGGACAGGTCTATGGCTACACCTTC; CDR3: CASSTLGGGQVYGYTF; size: NA; V: TRBV7-2; J: TRBJ1-2; D: TRBD1
DNA: TGTGCCAGCAGCCTTGACAGACGCAATCAGCCCCAGCATTTT; CDR3: CASSLDRRNQPQHF; size: once; V: TRBV28; J: TRBJ1-5; D: NA
DNA: TGTGCCACCAGCAGACGACAGGGGGCAAGCAATCAGCCCCAGCATTTT; CDR3: CATSRRQGASNQPQHF; size: NA; V: TRBV15; J: TRBJ1-5; D: TRBD1
DNA: TGTGCCAGCAGCCTGGGGCAGCGAGGAGCCAAAAACATTCAGTACTTC; CDR3: CASSLGQRGAKNIQYF; size: NA; V: TRBV14; J: TRBJ2-4; D: NA
DNA: TGCGCCAGCAGCTTGGGACAGGGTTTTTACGAGCAGTACTTC; CDR3: CASSLGQGFYEQYF; size: NA; V: TRBV5-1; J: TRBJ2-7; D: TRBD1
DNA: TGTGCCAGCAGTTACCTTGACAGGGGGGGTACCGGGGAGCTGTTTTTT; CDR3: CASSYLDRGGTGELFF; size: NA; V: TRBV6-2/TRBV6-3; J: TRBJ2-2; D: TRBD1
DNA: TGCGCCAGCAGCGACCCTATGAACACTGAAGCTTTCTTT; CDR3: CASSDPMNTEAFF; size: NA; V: TRBV5-1; J: TRBJ1-1; D: NA
DNA: TGCGCCAGCAGCCGAGGAACAGAAGGAGATACGCAGTATTTT; CDR3: CASSRGTEGDTQYF; size: NA; V: TRBV5-1; J: TRBJ2-3; D: NA